The clone carrying this T cell receptor beta chain has only a few counts. Sequenced by immunoSEQ multiplex PCR; TCRdb stores in-frame clones only, minus some. The repertoire holds 150,000 or so clones, with 88% as singletons. This specimen comes from a study of control samples from healthy donors and cancer patients. Germline V gives CDR1 MDHEN, CDR2 SYDVKM. V gave up 9 bases and J gave up 3 bases; unmatched junction bases: 9. The CDR3 extends over 14 amino acids. The material sequenced was blood. The sequence derives from a man between 18 and 35 years old in good health. This chain connects TRBV28 to TRBJ2-3, with 7 bases aligning to TRBD2. The CDR3 protein is CASTRTSWTDTQYF. As DNA, the CDR3 is TGTGCCAGTACTAGGACTAGTTGGACAGATACGCAGTATTTT.